This T cell receptor (beta chain) was found in a study of read filtering for tumor transcriptome and immune sequencing. This CDR3 has 17 amino acids. Germline CDR1 reads DFQATT; CDR2 reads SNEGSKA (reference sequence). The library was built from about 370 ng RNA with molecular barcoded adaptors for alpha/delta and beta/gamma chains. TCRdb re-called the reads with MiXCR, one entry per CDR3 protein. The sample has some 120,000 distinct CDR3 sequences, 10% to 15% seen once. As concerns this clonotype: A much larger clonotype is one base distant, so this may be a read error.

This clonotype was sampled from a donor aged 40 or older with multiple myeloma. The specimen sequenced was a population of CD138-negative cells sorted from bone marrow. J is TRBJ2-7 and V is TRBV20-1, with 9 bases that match TRBD2. CDR3 sequence reads: CSARDSSGTYKPYERYF. The CDR3 region has the DNA TGCAGTGCTAGAGATTCTAGCGGGACCTATAAACCCTACGAGCGGTACTTC.